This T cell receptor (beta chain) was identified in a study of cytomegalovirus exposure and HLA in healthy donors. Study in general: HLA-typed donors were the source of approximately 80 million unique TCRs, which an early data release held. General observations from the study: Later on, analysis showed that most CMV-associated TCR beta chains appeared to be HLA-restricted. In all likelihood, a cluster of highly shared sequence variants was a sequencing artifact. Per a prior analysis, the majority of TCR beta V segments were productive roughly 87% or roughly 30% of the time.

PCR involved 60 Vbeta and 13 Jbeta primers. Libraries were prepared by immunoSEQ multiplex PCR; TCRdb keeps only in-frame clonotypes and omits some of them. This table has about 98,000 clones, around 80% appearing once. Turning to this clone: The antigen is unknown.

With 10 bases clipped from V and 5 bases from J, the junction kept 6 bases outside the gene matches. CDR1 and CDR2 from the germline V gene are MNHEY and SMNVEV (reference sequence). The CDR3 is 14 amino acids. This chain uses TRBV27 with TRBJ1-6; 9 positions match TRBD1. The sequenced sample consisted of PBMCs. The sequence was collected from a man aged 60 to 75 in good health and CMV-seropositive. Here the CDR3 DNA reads TGTGCCACTTCCGGGACAGGGCATAATTCACCCCTCCACTTT. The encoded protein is CATSGTGHNSPLHF.